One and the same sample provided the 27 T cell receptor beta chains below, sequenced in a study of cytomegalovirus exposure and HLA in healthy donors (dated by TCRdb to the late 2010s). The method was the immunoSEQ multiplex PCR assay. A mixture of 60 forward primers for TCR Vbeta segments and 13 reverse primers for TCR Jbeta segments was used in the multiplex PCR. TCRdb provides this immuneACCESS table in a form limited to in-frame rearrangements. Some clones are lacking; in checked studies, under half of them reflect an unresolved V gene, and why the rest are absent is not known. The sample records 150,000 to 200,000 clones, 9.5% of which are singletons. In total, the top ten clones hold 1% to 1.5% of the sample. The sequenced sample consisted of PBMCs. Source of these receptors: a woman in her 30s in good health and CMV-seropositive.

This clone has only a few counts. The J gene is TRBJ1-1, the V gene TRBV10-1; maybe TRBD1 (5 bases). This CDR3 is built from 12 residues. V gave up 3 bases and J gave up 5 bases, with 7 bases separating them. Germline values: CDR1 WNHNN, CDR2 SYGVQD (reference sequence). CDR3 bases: TGCGCCAGCAGTGACGGGGGGACTGAAGCTTTCTTT. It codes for CASSDGGTEAFF.

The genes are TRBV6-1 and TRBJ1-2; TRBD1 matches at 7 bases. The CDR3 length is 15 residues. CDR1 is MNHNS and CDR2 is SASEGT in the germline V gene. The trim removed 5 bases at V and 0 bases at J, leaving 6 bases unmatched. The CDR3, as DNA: TGTGCCAGCAGTCCACAGGGGAATCCTAACTATGGCTACACCTTC. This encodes CASSPQGNPNYGYTF.

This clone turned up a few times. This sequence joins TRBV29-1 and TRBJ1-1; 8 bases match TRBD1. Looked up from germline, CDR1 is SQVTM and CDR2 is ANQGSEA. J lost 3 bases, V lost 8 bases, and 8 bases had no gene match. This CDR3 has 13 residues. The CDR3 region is CSTAKTGDTEAFF. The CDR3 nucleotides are TGCAGCACGGCTAAGACAGGGGACACTGAAGCTTTCTTT.

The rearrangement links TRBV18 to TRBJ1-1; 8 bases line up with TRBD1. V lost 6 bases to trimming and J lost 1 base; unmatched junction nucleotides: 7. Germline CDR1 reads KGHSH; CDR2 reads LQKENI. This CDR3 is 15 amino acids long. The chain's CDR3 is CASSQDGQGNTEAFF. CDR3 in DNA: TGTGCCAGCTCGCAGGATGGACAGGGGAACACTGAAGCTTTCTTT.

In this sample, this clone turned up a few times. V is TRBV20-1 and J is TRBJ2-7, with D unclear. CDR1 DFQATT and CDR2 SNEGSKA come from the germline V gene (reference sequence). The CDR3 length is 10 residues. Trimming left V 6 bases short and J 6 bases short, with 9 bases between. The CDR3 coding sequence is TGCAGTGCGAGCCCGTTCGAGCAGTACTTC. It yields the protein CSASPFEQYF.

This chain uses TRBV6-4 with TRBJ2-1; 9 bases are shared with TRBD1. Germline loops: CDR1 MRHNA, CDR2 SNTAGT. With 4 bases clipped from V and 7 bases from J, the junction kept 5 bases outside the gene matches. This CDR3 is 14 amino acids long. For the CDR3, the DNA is TGTGCCAGCAGTGCGGACAGGGGTTCAAATGAGCAGTTCTTC. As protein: CASSADRGSNEQFF.

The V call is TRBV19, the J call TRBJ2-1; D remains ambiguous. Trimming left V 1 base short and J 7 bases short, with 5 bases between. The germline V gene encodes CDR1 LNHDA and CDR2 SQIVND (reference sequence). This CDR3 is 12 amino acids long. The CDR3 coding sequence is TGTGCCAGTAGTATAGTCGGGAATGAGCAGTTCTTC. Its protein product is CASSIVGNEQFF.

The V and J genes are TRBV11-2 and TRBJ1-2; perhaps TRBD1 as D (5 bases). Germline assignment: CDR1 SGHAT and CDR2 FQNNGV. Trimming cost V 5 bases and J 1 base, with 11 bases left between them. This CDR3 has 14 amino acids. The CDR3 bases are TGTGCCAGCAGCCGCAGGACACTTAACTATGGCTACACCTTC. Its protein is CASSRRTLNYGYTF.

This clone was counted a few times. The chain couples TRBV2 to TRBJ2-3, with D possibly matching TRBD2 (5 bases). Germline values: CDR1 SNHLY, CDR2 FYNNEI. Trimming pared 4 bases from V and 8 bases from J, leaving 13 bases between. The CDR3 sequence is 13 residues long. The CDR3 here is CASSARTLVTQYF. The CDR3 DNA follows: TGTGCCAGCAGTGCACGGACTCTAGTTACGCAGTATTTT. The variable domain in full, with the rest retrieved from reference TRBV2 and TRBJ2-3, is EPEVTQTPSHQVTQMGQEVILRCVPISNHLYFYWYRQILGQKVEFLVSFYNNEISEKSEIFDDQFSVERPDGSNFTLKIRSTKLEDSAMYFCASSARTLVTQYFGPGTRLTVL.

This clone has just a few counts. CDR3 nucleotides: TGTGCCAGCAGCCCCCGGACTAGCGGGAGCGATGAGCAGTTCTTC. Translation: CASSPRTSGSDEQFF. The chain has TRBV7-6 and TRBJ2-1; 13 bases match TRBD2. After removal of 5 bases from V and 8 bases from J, the junction contained 6 bases not matched to a gene. CDR1 and CDR2 from the germline V gene are SGHVS and FNYEAQ. The CDR3 extends over 15 amino acids.

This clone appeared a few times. CDR3 sequence (DNA): TGTGCCAGCTCCCGGGTCATGGGCAATCAGCCCCAGCATTTT. Translating it yields CASSRVMGNQPQHF. The chain combines TRBV6-5 with TRBJ1-5; no definite D call. This CDR3 region has 14 residues. From germline, CDR1 is MNHEY and CDR2 SVGAGI. V was shortened by 8 bases and J by 2 bases, with 13 bases between the two germline ends.

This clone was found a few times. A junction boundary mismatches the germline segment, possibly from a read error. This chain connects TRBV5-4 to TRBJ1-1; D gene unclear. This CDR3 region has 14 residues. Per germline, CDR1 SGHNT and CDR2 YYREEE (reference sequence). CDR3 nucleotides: TGTGCCAGCAGCGTGACGACAACGAACATTGAAGCTTTCTTT. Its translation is CASSVTTTNIEAFF.

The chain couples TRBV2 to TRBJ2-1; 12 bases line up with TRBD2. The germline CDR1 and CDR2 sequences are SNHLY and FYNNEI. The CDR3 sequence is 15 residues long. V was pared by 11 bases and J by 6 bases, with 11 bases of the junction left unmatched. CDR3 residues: CAGTLAGGRANEQFF. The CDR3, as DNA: TGTGCCGGCACTCTAGCGGGAGGGCGGGCCAATGAGCAGTTCTTC. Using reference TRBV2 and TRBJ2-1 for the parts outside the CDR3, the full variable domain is EPEVTQTPSHQVTQMGQEVILRCVPISNHLYFYWYRQILGQKVEFLVSFYNNEISEKSEIFDDQFSVERPDGSNFTLKIRSTKLEDSAMYFCAGTLAGGRANEQFFGPGTRLTVL.

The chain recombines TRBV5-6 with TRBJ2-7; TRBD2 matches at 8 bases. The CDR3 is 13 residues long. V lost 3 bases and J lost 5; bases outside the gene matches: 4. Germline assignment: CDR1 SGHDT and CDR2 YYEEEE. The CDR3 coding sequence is TGTGCCAGCAGCTCGGGGGGGTTGAACGAGCAGTACTTC. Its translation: CASSSGGLNEQYF. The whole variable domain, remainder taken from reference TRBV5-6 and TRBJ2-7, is DAGVTQSPTHLIKTRGQQVTLRCSPKSGHDTVSWYQQALGQGPQFIFQYYEEEERQRGNFPDRFSGHQFPNYSSELNVNALLLGDSALYLCASSSGGLNEQYFGPGTRLTVT.

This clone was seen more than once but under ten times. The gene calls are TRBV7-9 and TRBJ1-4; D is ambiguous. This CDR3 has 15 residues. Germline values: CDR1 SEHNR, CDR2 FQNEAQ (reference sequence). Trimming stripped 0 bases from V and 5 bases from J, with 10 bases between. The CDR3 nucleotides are TGTGCCAGCAGCTTAGCTGGCGGACTAAATGAAAAACTGTTTTTT. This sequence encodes CASSLAGGLNEKLFF.

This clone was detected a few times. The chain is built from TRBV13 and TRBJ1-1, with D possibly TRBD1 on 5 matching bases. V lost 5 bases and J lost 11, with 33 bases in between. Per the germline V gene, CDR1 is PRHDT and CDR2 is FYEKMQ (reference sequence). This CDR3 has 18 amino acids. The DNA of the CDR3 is TGTGCCAGCAGCGGCCTGCTCGTGGCAGGGATGCCCCAGATTCGGGCTTTCTTT. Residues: CASSGLLVAGMPQIRAFF.

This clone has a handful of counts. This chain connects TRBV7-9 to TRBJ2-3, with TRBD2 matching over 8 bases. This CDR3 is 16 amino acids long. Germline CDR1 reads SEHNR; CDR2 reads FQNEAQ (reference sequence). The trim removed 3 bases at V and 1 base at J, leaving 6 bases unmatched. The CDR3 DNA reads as TGTGCCAGCAGCTTCCGGGGTAGCGGGGGCACAGATACGCAGTATTTT. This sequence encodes CASSFRGSGGTDTQYF.

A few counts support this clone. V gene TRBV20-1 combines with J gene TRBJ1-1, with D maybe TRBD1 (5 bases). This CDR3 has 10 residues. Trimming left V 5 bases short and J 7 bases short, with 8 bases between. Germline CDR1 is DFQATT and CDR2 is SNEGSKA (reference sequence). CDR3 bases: TGCAGTGCTGGGGGGGGTGAAGCTTTCTTT. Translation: CSAGGGEAFF.

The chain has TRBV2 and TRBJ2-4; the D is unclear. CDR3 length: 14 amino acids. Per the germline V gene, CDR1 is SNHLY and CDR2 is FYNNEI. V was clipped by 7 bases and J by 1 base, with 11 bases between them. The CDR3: CASKVEEAKNIQYF. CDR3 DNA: TGTGCCAGCAAGGTCGAGGAGGCCAAAAACATTCAGTACTTC.

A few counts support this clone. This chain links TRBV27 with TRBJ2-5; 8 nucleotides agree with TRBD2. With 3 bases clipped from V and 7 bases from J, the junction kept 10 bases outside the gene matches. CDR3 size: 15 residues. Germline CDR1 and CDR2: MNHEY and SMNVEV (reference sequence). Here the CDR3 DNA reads TGTGCCAGCAGTTTCCGGCGGGAGGCCGGGGGGACCCAGTACTTC. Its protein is CASSFRREAGGTQYF.

In DNA, the CDR3 is TGTGCCATCAGCGGGGGCAGGGACAGGGCAGGCTCCTACGAGCAGTACTTC. Translated: CAISGGRDRAGSYEQYF. V usage is TRBV10-3 and J usage is TRBJ2-7; 9 bases match TRBD1. This CDR3 is 17 amino acids long. Germline values: CDR1 ENHRY, CDR2 SYGVKD. J gave up 0 bases and V 6 bases, and 12 bases lay outside the gene matches.

CDR3 bases: TGTGCCAGCAGCCCCCGGGACAGGGGCCCGTCTCACACTGAAGCTTTCTTT. Its protein product is CASSPRDRGPSHTEAFF. V gene TRBV5-4 combines with J gene TRBJ1-1, with 10 bases matching TRBD1. Germline V gives CDR1 SGHNT, CDR2 YYREEE (reference sequence). The CDR3 runs 17 residues. J was trimmed by 3 bases and V by 4 bases; bases with no gene match: 12. The full variable domain, its missing parts supplied by reference TRBV5-4 and TRBJ1-1, is ETGVTQSPTHLIKTRGQQVTLRCSSQSGHNTVSWYQQALGQGPQFIFQYYREEENGRGNFPPRFSGLQFPNYSSELNVNALELDDSALYLCASSPRDRGPSHTEAFFGQGTRLTVV.

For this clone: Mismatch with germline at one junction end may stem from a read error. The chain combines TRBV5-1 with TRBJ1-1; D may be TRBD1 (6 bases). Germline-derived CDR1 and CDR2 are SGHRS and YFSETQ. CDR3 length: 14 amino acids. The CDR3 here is CAGSLAGGTQEAFF. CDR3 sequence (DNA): TGCGCCGGCAGCTTGGCGGGAGGGACACAGGAAGCTTTCTTT.

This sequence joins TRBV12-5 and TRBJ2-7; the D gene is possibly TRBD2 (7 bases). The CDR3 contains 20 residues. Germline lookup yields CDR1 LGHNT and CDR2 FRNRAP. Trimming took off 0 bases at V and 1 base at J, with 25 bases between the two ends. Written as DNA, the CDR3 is TGTGCTAGTGGTTTGGTAACCCTCCAGGGGCAGGGACTATTGTCCTACGAGCAGTACTTC. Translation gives CASGLVTLQGQGLLSYEQYF.

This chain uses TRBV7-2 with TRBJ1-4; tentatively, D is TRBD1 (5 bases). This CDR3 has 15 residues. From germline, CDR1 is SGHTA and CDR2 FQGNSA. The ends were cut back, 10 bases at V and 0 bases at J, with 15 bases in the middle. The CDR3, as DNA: TGTGCCATAAGGCCGGGGACTGCAACTAATGAAAAACTGTTTTTT. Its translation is CAIRPGTATNEKLFF.

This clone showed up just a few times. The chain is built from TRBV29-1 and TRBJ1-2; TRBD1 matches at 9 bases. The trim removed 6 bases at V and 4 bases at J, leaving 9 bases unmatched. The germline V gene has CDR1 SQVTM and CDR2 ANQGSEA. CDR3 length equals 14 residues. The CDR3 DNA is TGCAGCGTCCTGGGACAGGGACCATCCTATGGCTACACCTTC. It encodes CSVLGQGPSYGYTF.

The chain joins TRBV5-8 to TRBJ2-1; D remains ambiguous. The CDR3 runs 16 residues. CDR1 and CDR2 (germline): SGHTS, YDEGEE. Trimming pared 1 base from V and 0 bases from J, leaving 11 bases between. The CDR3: CASSLSTGSSYNEQFF. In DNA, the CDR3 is TGTGCCAGCAGCTTGTCAACGGGTAGCTCCTACAATGAGCAGTTCTTC.